This entry features one T cell receptor (beta chain) sequence. This sample was taken from a study of control samples from healthy donors and cancer patients. Sequencing used immunoSEQ multiplex PCR; TCRdb keeps in-frame clones, though not all of them. The sample has about 60,000 clones, 90% seen once. Germline assignment: CDR1 KGHSH and CDR2 LQKENI. The CDR3 covers 14 residues. Trimming took 4 bases from V and 3 from J, leaving 12 bases between them. The sample consisted of PBMCs. The chain recombines TRBV18 with TRBJ1-1; tentatively, D is TRBD1 (5 bases). This sequence was found in a woman aged 45-65 years with colorectal cancer. CDR3 nucleotides: TGTGCCAGCTCACAAGACGGCAGGGACACTGAAGCTTTCTTT. Translation gives CASSQDGRDTEAFF. The variable domain in full, with the rest retrieved from reference TRBV18 and TRBJ1-1, is NAGVMQNPRHLVRRRGQEARLRCSPMKGHSHVYWYRQLPEEGLKFMVYLQKENIIDESGMPKERFSAEFPKEGPSILRIQQVVRGDSAAYFCASSQDGRDTEAFFGQGTRLTVV.